The source of this TCR beta chain is a study of identical twins. This clonotype was seen only a few times. Antigen: not known. Study-wide results and caveats: Modeled out-of-frame TCR alpha sharing in monozygotic twins fell below observed levels. Zero-insertion findings could be partly confounded by invariant cells (MAIT and iNKT cells). Among beta out-of-frame sequences, excess sharing between twins appeared weaker. High-abundance cord blood beta clonotypes had fewer insertions; memory repertoires showed none.

CDR1 is MNHNS, CDR2 SASEGT, per germline. V was cut by 5 bases and J by 0 bases, with 17 bases left in between. The CDR3 covers 18 residues. TCRdb ran MiXCR on the 5' RACE reads and lists one entry per CDR3 protein. The sample includes 450,000 or so distinct CDR3 sequences, 13% to 15% of them seen just once. These sequences were also reported in another study, on yellow fever vaccine responses in identical twins.

Sequenced input: CD4+ T cells sorted from blood. This TCR was recovered from a woman in her late teens or twenties in good health. The chain couples TRBV6-1 to TRBJ1-6, with D hard to call. CDR3 in DNA: TGTGCCAGCAGTACGCGGCAAGGGCATAACTCCTATAATTCACCCCTCCACTTT. Residues: CASSTRQGHNSYNSPLHF.